This record looks at one TCR beta chain sequence and its context. This entry belongs to a study of blood T cell repertoires in COVID-19. In the study overall: Specimens from acute and convalescent COVID-19 originated in the United States, Italy and Spain. T cells, B-cell-depleted T cells, or PBMCs supplied cDNA or gDNA.

CDR3 length equals 13 residues. V lost 5 bases and J 2 bases, leaving 12 bases between the germline ends. The germline CDR1 and CDR2 sequences are GTSNPN and SVGIG (reference sequence). The method was immunoSEQ multiplex PCR; TCRdb's version includes in-frame clones alone and lacks a portion of them. The table shows 120,000 to 150,000 clones, with 88% occurring only once. This TCR was sampled from a woman between 55 and 75 years old with acute or convalescent COVID-19. This chain uses TRBV30 with TRBJ1-2; D call uncertain. The material sequenced was peripheral blood. In nucleotides, the CDR3 is TGTGCCTGGGCCGGCGACACCAACTATGGCTACACCTTC. Protein sequence: CAWAGDTNYGYTF.